A selection of T cell receptor beta chains follows, all from one sample in a study of blood T cell repertoires in COVID-19. The protocol was immunoSEQ multiplex PCR, while the TCRdb copy is restricted to in-frame clones and leaves out a portion. Of 250,000 to 350,000 clones listed, roughly 90% are singletons. The sample comprised peripheral blood. Every receptor here comes from a woman aged 25 to 39 with COVID-19, enrolled during active disease. CDR3s include the opening cysteine and the closing phenylalanine or tryptophan. Each record gives: clone size, D gene, V gene, J gene, CDR3 protein, CDR3 DNA. The D gene is left open where the match is weak. Rows may omit the clone size; those that give it use once, few, many or a size class.

>.|TRBD1|TRBV30|TRBJ2-7
CAWSVTGGYEQYF
TGTGCCTGGAGTGTCACAGGGGGCTACGAGCAGTACTTC
>few|TRBD1|TRBV19|TRBJ1-2
CATSRAPLTGGEGYTF
TGTGCCACCAGCAGGGCTCCTTTGACAGGGGGTGAGGGCTACACCTTC
>.|.|TRBV28|TRBJ1-2
CASSSPGSLNYGYTF
TGTGCCAGCAGTTCCCCAGGAAGCCTAAACTATGGCTACACCTTC
>few|.|TRBV7-9|TRBJ2-5
CASSRNFQGETQYF
TGTGCCAGCAGCCGTAACTTTCAGGGGGAGACCCAGTACTTC
>.|.|TRBV28|TRBJ1-1
CASSPSGLGDTEAFF
TGTGCCAGCAGCCCTTCCGGGCTCGGGGACACTGAAGCTTTCTTT
>few|TRBD2|TRBV30|TRBJ2-2
CAWRRLAVTGELFF
TGTGCCTGGAGACGACTAGCTGTGACCGGGGAGCTGTTTTTT
>.|.|TRBV10-3|TRBJ1-1
CAINRDENTEAFF
TGTGCCATCAACCGAGATGAGAACACTGAAGCTTTCTTT
>.|.|TRBV5-1|TRBJ1-4
CASSRADSPEKLFF
TGCGCCAGCAGCCGGGCGGACAGCCCTGAAAAACTGTTTTTT
>.|.|TRBV28|TRBJ2-7
CASSPPPASASYEQYF
TGTGCCAGCAGTCCGCCCCCAGCTAGCGCCAGCTACGAGCAGTACTTC
>.|.|TRBV28|TRBJ1-5
CASRLGWGQGDQPQHF
TGTGCCAGCAGACTCGGATGGGGGCAGGGTGACCAGCCCCAGCATTTT
>.|TRBD1|TRBV5-1|TRBJ2-2
CASSSRTGDTGELFF
TGCGCCAGCAGCTCAAGGACAGGGGACACCGGGGAGCTGTTTTTT
>.|.|TRBV19|TRBJ1-1
CASRPSVQNTEAFF
TGTGCCAGTAGACCGTCGGTCCAGAACACTGAAGCTTTCTTT
>.|TRBD1|TRBV28|TRBJ2-5
CASSPGTGRETQYF
TGTGCCAGCAGCCCCGGGACAGGGAGAGAGACCCAGTACTTC
>.|TRBD1|TRBV27|TRBJ2-7
CASSLTGGTYEQYF
TGTGCCAGCAGTTTAACAGGGGGTACCTACGAGCAGTACTTC
>.|TRBD1|TRBV5-4|TRBJ1-4
CASSLRGGVEEKLFF
TGTGCCAGCAGCCTAAGAGGGGGCGTAGAGGAAAAACTGTTTTTT
>once|TRBD2|TRBV11-3|TRBJ2-1
CASSFRTSGSTYNEQFF
TGTGCCAGCAGCTTCCGAACTAGCGGGAGCACCTACAATGAGCAGTTCTTC
>.|TRBD1|TRBV6-2/TRBV6-3|TRBJ1-6
CASSIPTGAISPLHF
TGTGCCAGCAGTATCCCGACAGGGGCTATCTCACCCCTCCACTTT
>.|TRBD1|TRBV5-4|TRBJ1-2
CASSTGTGGESGYGYTF
TGTGCCAGCAGCACCGGGACAGGGGGCGAATCAGGCTATGGCTACACCTTC
>.|TRBD1|TRBV27|TRBJ1-3
CASSSTGAGNTIYF
TGTGCCAGCAGTTCCACAGGGGCTGGAAACACCATATATTTT
>.|.|TRBV5-4|TRBJ2-2
CASSLDRGGTGELFF
TGTGCCAGCAGCTTGGACAGGGGGGGCACCGGGGAGCTGTTTTTT
>.|.|TRBV5-4|TRBJ2-7
CASSLLGYEQYF
TGTGCCAGCAGCTTGCTCGGGTACGAGCAGTACTTC
>.|TRBD1|TRBV30|TRBJ1-6
CAWLDRGNNSPLHF
TGTGCCTGGCTCGACAGGGGGAATAATTCACCCCTCCACTTT
>once|.|TRBV12-3/TRBV12-4|TRBJ1-2
CASSTGNYGYTF
TGTGCCAGCAGTACAGGAAATTATGGCTACACCTTC
>few|.|TRBV7-9|TRBJ2-2
CASSLPKLNTGELFF
TGTGCCAGCAGCCTACCAAAGCTGAACACCGGGGAGCTGTTTTTT
>.|.|TRBV28|TRBJ1-5
CASSSLGVGQYQPQHF
TGTGCCAGCAGTTCGTTGGGCGTGGGCCAGTATCAGCCCCAGCATTTT
>.|.|TRBV27|TRBJ1-6
CASRERFNSPLHF
TGTGCCAGCAGAGAGCGTTTTAATTCACCCCTCCACTTT
>.|.|TRBV20-1|TRBJ1-3
CSAQAWDTIYF
TGCAGTGCTCAGGCGTGGGACACCATATATTTT
>.|.|TRBV5-6|TRBJ1-1
CASSAGGLTEAFF
TGTGCCAGCAGCGCGGGAGGGCTCACTGAAGCTTTCTTT
>.|.|TRBV5-1|TRBJ2-3
CASSLTPFQQNRADTQYF
TGCGCCAGCAGCTTGACCCCTTTCCAGCAGAACAGGGCAGATACGCAGTATTTT
>.|.|TRBV9|TRBJ2-2
CASSWQGNTGELFF
TGTGCCAGCAGCTGGCAGGGAAACACCGGGGAGCTGTTTTTT
>.|.|TRBV30|TRBJ2-7
CAWSPGRSYEQYF
TGTGCCTGGAGTCCAGGGAGGTCCTACGAGCAGTACTTC
>.|TRBD1|TRBV2|TRBJ1-1
CASSTPQGYTEAFF
TGTGCCAGCAGTACCCCACAGGGGTACACTGAAGCTTTCTTT
>once|TRBD2|TRBV10-2|TRBJ2-1
CASSESILAGENEQFF
TGCGCCAGCAGTGAGTCGATACTAGCGGGGGAAAATGAGCAGTTCTTC
>.|.|TRBV2|TRBJ1-6
CASKGREGNSPLHF
TGTGCCAGCAAGGGCCGGGAGGGTAATTCACCCCTCCACTTT
>.|TRBD1|TRBV2|TRBJ1-3
CASSEQGQRLSGNTIYF
TGTGCCAGCAGTGAACAGGGACAGCGGCTCTCTGGAAACACCATATATTTT
>.|.|TRBV6-5|TRBJ2-7
CASSEDSSLNYEQYF
TGTGCCAGCAGCGAGGACAGCTCCCTAAACTACGAGCAGTACTTC
>.|.|TRBV30|TRBJ2-7
CALQGSVYEQYF
TGTGCCTTACAGGGTTCGGTTTACGAGCAGTACTTC
>.|.|TRBV5-8|TRBJ1-5
CASSQNHRDQPQHF
TGTGCCAGCAGCCAGAACCACAGGGATCAGCCCCAGCATTTT
>.|.|TRBV6-6|TRBJ1-5
CASSYSISTDNQPQHF
TGTGCCAGCAGTTACTCGATTAGTACAGATAATCAGCCCCAGCATTTT
>.|TRBD1|TRBV5-6|TRBJ1-1
CASSVKTGKAFF
TGTGCCAGCAGCGTTAAGACAGGGAAAGCTTTCTTT
>.|.|TRBV7-2|TRBJ2-2
CASSLMSGVNTGELFF
TGTGCCAGCAGCTTAATGTCAGGCGTTAACACCGGGGAGCTGTTTTTT
>.|.|TRBV5-6|TRBJ2-2
CASSSIQMNTGELFF
TGTGCCAGCAGCTCGATACAGATGAACACCGGGGAGCTGTTTTTT
>.|.|TRBV5-8|TRBJ2-3
CASSFLAHSGVPTDTQYF
TGTGCCAGCAGCTTCCTAGCTCATAGCGGAGTACCCACAGATACGCAGTATTTT
>.|.|TRBV7-3|TRBJ2-1
CASSESLVSSYNEQFF
TGTGCCAGCAGCGAGAGTTTGGTGAGCTCCTACAATGAGCAGTTCTTC
>.|TRBD1|TRBV4-2|TRBJ2-3
CASSQTGTADTQYF
TGTGCCAGCAGCCAGACAGGGACCGCAGATACGCAGTATTTT
>.|TRBD1|TRBV29-1|TRBJ1-1
CSVAWDRVFTEAFF
TGCAGCGTTGCTTGGGACAGGGTTTTTACTGAAGCTTTCTTT
>.|TRBD1|TRBV18|TRBJ1-2
CASSPSGQDGYTF
TGTGCCAGCTCACCATCAGGACAGGATGGCTACACCTTC
>few|.|TRBV7-9|TRBJ1-2
CASSQGKGANYGYTF
TGTGCCAGCAGTCAGGGGAAGGGGGCTAACTATGGCTACACCTTC
>.|.|TRBV4-2|TRBJ1-6
CASSQDTGYNSPLHF
TGTGCCAGCAGCCAAGATACGGGGTATAATTCACCCCTCCACTTT
>.|TRBD2|TRBV27|TRBJ2-1
CASSLRGLAGYNEQFF
TGTGCCAGCAGTTTACGTGGGCTAGCGGGATACAATGAGCAGTTCTTC
>.|.|TRBV2|TRBJ1-4
CASSRTVTNEKLFF
TGTGCCAGCAGCCGGACAGTAACTAATGAAAAACTGTTTTTT